Listed here is a single TCR beta chain. Its specificity is not known. These data come from a study of shared clonotypes between healthy human individuals. The study's findings and limits: The naive CD4 repertoires of several donors were compared, and approximately 4.5% of clonotypes were shared.

Germline lookup yields CDR1 SGHRS and CDR2 YFSETQ. This CDR3 spans 13 amino acids. V was clipped by 4 bases and J by 7 bases, with 14 bases between them. Authors' methods: Junction-only sequences without quality scores were provided by ImmunoSEQ, so filtering was different. Sequencing used immunoSEQ multiplex PCR; TCRdb keeps in-frame clones, though not all of them. The DNA gave D and trimming, while V, J and clone size come from that table. In the table there are roughly 2.4 million clones, more than 90% of which are singletons. The chain couples TRBV5-1 to TRBJ1-1; TRBD1 might be the D (5 bases). Sequencing was performed on naive CD4+ T cells sorted from blood. This sample's subset: CD45RA+ positively selected. The TCR sequence derives from a man younger than 35 in good health. The CDR3 nucleotides are TGCGCCAGCAGCCTCCCGGACACGGGTGAAGCTTTCTTT. Translation: CASSLPDTGEAFF.